This is a list of T cell receptor beta chains from one sample in a study of T cell responses to AZD1222 COVID-19 vaccine. The protocol was immunoSEQ multiplex PCR, while the TCRdb copy is restricted to in-frame clones and leaves out a portion. The sample comprises around 100,000 clones, over 85% of which are singletons, and about 5% rests with the top ten. Sequencing was performed on peripheral blood, taken on day 0 of AZD1222 vaccination. The receptors come from an adult in good health. CDR3s include the opening cysteine and the closing phenylalanine or tryptophan. Each record gives: CDR3 DNA, CDR3 protein, clone size, V gene, D gene, J gene. The D gene is left open where the match is weak. The listing skips clone size in some rows; elsewhere it reads once, few, many or a size class.

DNA: TGTGCCAGCAGCCCTGACAGGGGCGATGGCTACACCTTC
CDR3: CASSPDRGDGYTF
size: NA
V: TRBV3-1/TRBV3-2
D: TRBD1
J: TRBJ1-2

DNA: TGTGCCAGCAGCTTAGGCCTAGCCCTGGATGAAAAACTGTTTTTT
CDR3: CASSLGLALDEKLFF
size: NA
V: TRBV13
D: NA
J: TRBJ1-4

DNA: TGTGCCAGCAGTGATGGGACTCGTTTAGGTGAGCAGTTCTTC
CDR3: CASSDGTRLGEQFF
size: NA
V: TRBV6-1
D: NA
J: TRBJ2-1

DNA: TGCGCCAGCAGCCAAGCGATAAACGATGAGCAGTTCTTC
CDR3: CASSQAINDEQFF
size: once
V: TRBV4-1
D: NA
J: TRBJ2-1

DNA: TGCGCCAGCAGCCCCAGCCCCAGGGTCCCCGATGGCTACACCTTC
CDR3: CASSPSPRVPDGYTF
size: NA
V: TRBV4-1
D: NA
J: TRBJ1-2

DNA: TGTGCCAGCAGCCCGGGTCAGCCCCAGCATTTT
CDR3: CASSPGQPQHF
size: NA
V: TRBV14
D: NA
J: TRBJ1-5

DNA: TGTGCCAGCTCACCCGACGCGGGACAGGGTAATTTGATCTTC
CDR3: CASSPDAGQGNLIF
size: NA
V: TRBV18
D: TRBD1
J: TRBJ2-1

DNA: TGTGCCAGCAGTGAAGCGGCGGGGGTGGCCACTGAAGCTTTCTTT
CDR3: CASSEAAGVATEAFF
size: NA
V: TRBV6-1
D: NA
J: TRBJ1-1

DNA: TGTGCCAGCAGCGCAGCCAGCGCCCCATACAATGAGCAGTTCTTC
CDR3: CASSAASAPYNEQFF
size: NA
V: TRBV9
D: NA
J: TRBJ2-1

DNA: TGCAGCGCCCACCTGAGGGACACCCAAGAGACCCAGTACTTC
CDR3: CSAHLRDTQETQYF
size: NA
V: TRBV29-1
D: NA
J: TRBJ2-5

DNA: TGTGCCATCAGTGAGTCGACTAGCGGGAGGGCGAAGATTTACGAGCAGTACTTC
CDR3: CAISESTSGRAKIYEQYF
size: NA
V: TRBV10-3
D: TRBD2
J: TRBJ2-7

DNA: TGTGCCAGCAGCCTAGGACAGAATCAGCCCCAGCATTTT
CDR3: CASSLGQNQPQHF
size: NA
V: TRBV5-6
D: NA
J: TRBJ1-5

DNA: TGTGCCAGCAGGGCCGGACGCTACGAGCAGTACTTC
CDR3: CASRAGRYEQYF
size: NA
V: TRBV28
D: NA
J: TRBJ2-7

DNA: TGTGCCAGCATCCTAGGACAGGGGAACACTGAAGCTTTCTTT
CDR3: CASILGQGNTEAFF
size: NA
V: TRBV11-3
D: TRBD1
J: TRBJ1-1

DNA: TGTGCCAGTAGTATTATAGGGAGGCATCAGCCCCAGCATTTT
CDR3: CASSIIGRHQPQHF
size: NA
V: TRBV19
D: NA
J: TRBJ1-5

DNA: TGTGCCAGCAGCAAAAGACTCCCTAGCACAGATACGCAGTATTTT
CDR3: CASSKRLPSTDTQYF
size: NA
V: TRBV7-2
D: NA
J: TRBJ2-3

DNA: TGTGCCAGCAGCCGAGGGACAGGCTATGGCTACACCTTC
CDR3: CASSRGTGYGYTF
size: NA
V: TRBV6-5
D: TRBD1
J: TRBJ1-2

DNA: TGTGCCATCAGTGAGTCGAGGGCAGCCGCGAACACCGGGGAGCTGTTTTTT
CDR3: CAISESRAAANTGELFF
size: NA
V: TRBV10-3
D: NA
J: TRBJ2-2

DNA: TGTGCCAGCACGGACTCTTACGAGCAGTACTTC
CDR3: CASTDSYEQYF
size: NA
V: TRBV19
D: NA
J: TRBJ2-7

DNA: TGTGCCAGCATGGGGACACCGCGTCCTGAGGGGACTTCTGGGGAGCTGTTTTTT
CDR3: CASMGTPRPEGTSGELFF
size: once
V: TRBV7-9
D: NA
J: TRBJ2-2

DNA: TGTGCCAGCAGTTATGCTGTCGTGGCAGATACGCAGTATTTT
CDR3: CASSYAVVADTQYF
size: NA
V: TRBV6-5
D: NA
J: TRBJ2-3

DNA: TGTGCCAGCAGTCTCCCCCCGGAGCAGTTCTTC
CDR3: CASSLPPEQFF
size: NA
V: TRBV2
D: NA
J: TRBJ2-1

DNA: TGTGCCAGCAGCCCCGGGACGCGTCCCGTCGGCCACTTT
CDR3: CASSPGTRPVGHF
size: NA
V: TRBV7-9
D: NA
J: TRBJ1-6

DNA: TGTGCCAGCTCAGCAGGGACAGCCGCAAACACCATATATTTT
CDR3: CASSAGTAANTIYF
size: NA
V: TRBV18
D: TRBD1
J: TRBJ1-3

DNA: TGTGCCAGCAGTGACACGTCCCTCAACTCTGGAAACACCATATATTTT
CDR3: CASSDTSLNSGNTIYF
size: NA
V: TRBV2
D: NA
J: TRBJ1-3

DNA: TGCGCCAGCAGCCAAGGACTAGCCGGTTACAATGAGCAGTTCTTC
CDR3: CASSQGLAGYNEQFF
size: NA
V: TRBV4-3
D: TRBD2
J: TRBJ2-1

DNA: TGTGCCAGTCAGTGGACTAGCGGGTATGGGCAAGAGACCCAGTACTTC
CDR3: CASQWTSGYGQETQYF
size: NA
V: TRBV11-2
D: TRBD2
J: TRBJ2-5

DNA: TGTGCCAGCCGCCCCCGAACGGGGGTAGGAAACGAGCAGTACTTC
CDR3: CASRPRTGVGNEQYF
size: once
V: TRBV7-2
D: NA
J: TRBJ2-7

DNA: TGCGCCAGCAGCTTATCGGGGAACACCGGGGAGCTGTTTTTT
CDR3: CASSLSGNTGELFF
size: NA
V: TRBV5-1
D: NA
J: TRBJ2-2

DNA: TGCGCCAGCAGCTTTCAGGCACAGTACAATGAGCAGTTCTTC
CDR3: CASSFQAQYNEQFF
size: NA
V: TRBV5-1
D: NA
J: TRBJ2-1

DNA: TGTGCCAGCAGTCCTCGACAGGTGGGCTATGGCTACACCTTC
CDR3: CASSPRQVGYGYTF
size: once
V: TRBV6-5
D: NA
J: TRBJ1-2

DNA: TGTGCCAGCAGTGACAGGGACGGAACCTACAATGAGCAGTTCTTC
CDR3: CASSDRDGTYNEQFF
size: few
V: TRBV6-1
D: NA
J: TRBJ2-1

DNA: TGTGCCAGCAGACAGAACTCTGGAAACACCATATATTTT
CDR3: CASRQNSGNTIYF
size: NA
V: TRBV7-9
D: NA
J: TRBJ1-3

DNA: TGTGCCAGCAGTGTGTGGGACTATGGCTACACCTTC
CDR3: CASSVWDYGYTF
size: NA
V: TRBV2
D: NA
J: TRBJ1-2

DNA: TGTGCCAGCAGCCCCCTCCCGGACAGCTACGAGCAGTACTTC
CDR3: CASSPLPDSYEQYF
size: once
V: TRBV7-3
D: NA
J: TRBJ2-7

DNA: TGTGCCTGGAGTGTAGGGGGACTCTCCTACGAGCAGTACTTC
CDR3: CAWSVGGLSYEQYF
size: NA
V: TRBV30
D: NA
J: TRBJ2-7

DNA: TGTGCCAGCTCACCACCGTCTCAGGGGGGGAGCGAGCAGTACTTC
CDR3: CASSPPSQGGSEQYF
size: NA
V: TRBV18
D: NA
J: TRBJ2-7

DNA: TGTGCCTCTAACAGGGACTATGGCTACACCTTC
CDR3: CASNRDYGYTF
size: NA
V: TRBV6-6
D: NA
J: TRBJ1-2

DNA: TGTGCCAGCTCAGGGTCCCTAGGGAACACTGAAGCTTTCTTT
CDR3: CASSGSLGNTEAFF
size: NA
V: TRBV18
D: NA
J: TRBJ1-1

DNA: TGTGCCAGCAGTGCCCGACAGGGGGGTGAAGCTTTCTTT
CDR3: CASSARQGGEAFF
size: NA
V: TRBV12-3/TRBV12-4
D: TRBD1
J: TRBJ1-1

DNA: TGTGCCAGCTCACCAGGGATGGCCTACAATCAGCCCCAGCATTTT
CDR3: CASSPGMAYNQPQHF
size: NA
V: TRBV18
D: NA
J: TRBJ1-5